This paragraph reports one T cell receptor (beta chain). Its antigen has not been determined. No much larger clone is present one base from it, and per-base qualities are unavailable. Collaborating institutions collected whole blood in K2EDTA tubes following their own protocols. For TCRbeta analysis, collaborators shipped samples in one of three forms: frozen whole blood, isolated PBMCs, or DNA extracted from either of those sample types. This record belongs to a study of blood T cell repertoires in COVID-19 (dated by TCRdb to the early 2020s). Study-wide context: The collaborator samples originated in the United States, Italy and Spain and spanned the acute and convalescent phases of COVID-19. Where HLA class I and class II types were available, the types were taken from metadata supplied by the sample provider, not from assay-based typing. Nearly every sample came with metadata listing a de-identified subject ID, COVID-19 status, age in years and sex. Samples were obtained from the ongoing ImmuneRACE study (first 160 participants) and from some 1,200 subjects provided by 6 global collaborators. The repertoires were made available in a free public database intended to serve as a resource for research on the immune response to SARS-CoV-2. Deeply sampled blood TCRbeta repertoires from subjects exposed to, actively infected with, or recovered from COVID-19 were included in the dataset. The material from the prospective study consisted of cDNA or gDNA derived from T cells, B-cell-depleted T cells, or PBMCs. General findings and caveats noted by the study authors: The quantity of clinical and demographic metadata differed by source and by participant and was supplied without curation.

TCRbeta CDR3 regions were amplified from genomic DNA using the immunoSEQ Assay, a bias-controlled multiplex PCR. From the authors' description of their analysis: The number of nucleated cells in each sample was estimated by amplification of reference gene primers within the assay. To quantify the absolute abundance of each unique TCRbeta CDR3 rearrangement, sequence reads were collapsed and filtered. Productive Simpson clonality was computed per sample as the square root of Simpson's diversity index over productive rearrangements. The clones in this table, taken by TCRdb from immuneACCESS, are in-frame only. Not every clone is retained; where verified, under half of the shortfall comes from an unresolved V gene, and the cause of the rest is unknown. The DNA was the basis for D and trimming; V, J and clone size are from that table. Here the sample has roughly 70,000 clones; about nine tenths occur a single time. The ten largest clones capture 6.9% of the sample.

The junction shows trimming of 8 bases on V and 8 bases on J, and the gene matches do not reach 7 bases of it. From cysteine to phenylalanine, the CDR3 is 15 amino acids long. Just the 45-base CDR3 DNA is kept, in frame starting at base 1. Per the germline V gene, MDHEN is the CDR1 and SYDVKM is the CDR2. Sequenced input: peripheral blood. The TCR comes from a human donor in a cohort sampled during active COVID-19. The rearranged chain carries TRBV28 and TRBJ1-6; TRBD1 fits 12 bases in the junction. The CDR3 loop reads CASWDRGRPDSPLHF. The nucleotide sequence reads as follows: TGTGCCAGCTGGGACAGGGGGCGCCCAGATTCACCCCTCCACTTT.